The 12 T cell receptor beta chains reported below all come from one sample, sequenced in a study of shared clonotypes between healthy human individuals. Data came from immunoSEQ multiplex PCR; TCRdb stores just in-frame clones and leaves some out. This table holds over 2,000,000 clones, 93% found once. CD8 cells regarded as naive lacked CD45RO, were positively chosen for CCR7, and omitted terminally differentiated effector memory CD45RA+ cells. The specimen sequenced was naive CD8+ T cells from PBMCs. The receptors here all came from a man younger than 35 in good health. Some clones in this sample may be carry-over from other donors' samples.

V usage is TRBV4-1 and J usage is TRBJ2-1; 13 nucleotides match TRBD2. With V trimmed by 2 bases and J by 5 bases, 3 bases remained unmatched. Germline V gene lookup returns CDR1 MGHRA and CDR2 YSYEKL. The CDR3 loop spans 16 amino acids. The CDR3 here is CASSQQGLAGHNEQFF. CDR3 DNA sequence: TGCGCCAGCAGCCAACAGGGACTAGCGGGACACAATGAGCAGTTCTTC.

This clone was counted a few times. The CDR3 DNA reads as TGTGCCTGGAGGAAAAGGGGGTCGGAAACTGAAGCTTTCTTT. Protein: CAWRKRGSETEAFF. This chain links TRBV30 with TRBJ1-1; D may be TRBD1 (6 bases). The V end was cut by 3 bases, the J end by 5 bases, with 16 bases between. The CDR3 contains 14 residues. The germline gives CDR1 GTSNPN, CDR2 SVGIG (reference sequence).

Remarks on this clone: Other nucleotide sequences from this sample produce the same CDR3. J is TRBJ2-7 and V is TRBV29-1; 12 positions agree with TRBD2. This CDR3 is 13 amino acids long. Looked up from germline, CDR1 is SQVTM and CDR2 is ANQGSEA. After removal of 6 bases from V and 2 bases from J, the junction contained 2 bases not matched to a gene. CDR3 in DNA: TGCAGCGTCCGACTAGCGGGAGCCTACGAGCAGTACTTC. It specifies CSVRLAGAYEQYF.

J is TRBJ2-7 and V is TRBV6-6, with D hard to call. Germline V gene sequence: CDR1 MNHNY, CDR2 SVGAGI (reference sequence). V gave up 5 bases and J gave up 2 bases, with 7 bases separating them. The CDR3 extends over 12 amino acids. CDR3 sequence (DNA): TGTGCCAGCAGTCCGATGACCTACGAGCAGTACTTC. It specifies CASSPMTYEQYF.

The chain joins TRBV6-1 to TRBJ1-1; unclear D gene. CDR3 size: 12 residues. Germline V gene sequence: CDR1 MNHNS, CDR2 SASEGT. The V gene lost 7 bases and the J gene lost 1 base, with 7 bases spanning the gap. The CDR3 here is CASIPGNTEAFF. CDR3 bases: TGTGCCAGCATCCCAGGGAACACTGAAGCTTTCTTT.

This chain links TRBV9 with TRBJ2-2, with TRBD2 as a possible D gene (6 bases). There are 17 residues in the CDR3. V lost 5 bases and J lost 4, with 21 bases in between. The V gene's germline CDR1 is SGDLS and CDR2 YYNGEE. CDR3: CASSGTPSGDFTGELFF. The CDR3 coding sequence is TGTGCCAGCAGTGGGACCCCATCGGGGGACTTCACCGGGGAGCTGTTTTTT.

The chain has TRBV4-2 and TRBJ2-7; TRBD2 might be the D (6 bases). Germline V gene data show CDR1 as LGHNA and CDR2 as YNFKEQ. The CDR3 consists of 16 residues. V lost 0 bases, J lost 6 bases, and 18 bases lay in between. For the CDR3, the DNA is TGTGCCAGCAGCCAAGATGTCGCGGGGCTTGGTCGCGAGCAGTACTTC. This gives the protein CASSQDVAGLGREQYF.

The chain joins TRBV4-1 to TRBJ2-3; possible D gene TRBD2, 7 bases. Between the trimmed V and J ends, which lost 0 bases and 6 bases, there was a span of 13 bases. This CDR3 region has 15 residues. Germline CDR1 reads MGHRA; CDR2 reads YSYEKL. CDR3 protein: CASSQDRGGMDTQYF. DNA for the CDR3: TGCGCCAGCAGCCAAGATCGCGGGGGCATGGATACGCAGTATTTT.

Points on this clone: The sample has other DNA sequences that encode this CDR3 too. The V call is TRBV28, the J call TRBJ2-5; D is ambiguous. Trimming cost V 5 bases and J 4 bases, with 5 bases left between them. The CDR3 length is 11 residues. Germline CDR1 is MDHEN and CDR2 is SYDVKM. This chain's CDR3 is CASSPRETQYF. The CDR3 nucleotides are TGTGCCAGCAGTCCCCGAGAGACCCAGTACTTC.

With regard to this clone: Other DNA sequences in the same sample also yield this CDR3. The chain has TRBV28 and TRBJ2-1; no reliable D call. CDR1 MDHEN and CDR2 SYDVKM come from the germline V gene. The CDR3 runs 12 residues. V dropped 3 bases and J dropped 7 bases, with 7 bases sitting between them. The CDR3 spells CASSLFGNEQFF. CDR3 bases: TGTGCCAGCAGTTTGTTCGGTAATGAGCAGTTCTTC.

This chain joins TRBV27 and TRBJ2-7, with D perhaps matching TRBD2 (8 bases). CDR1 and CDR2 (germline): MNHEY, SMNVEV (reference sequence). CDR3 size: 13 residues. V lost 8 bases, J lost 1 base, and 12 bases lay in between. The CDR3 sequence: CASREGASYEQYF. DNA of the CDR3: TGTGCCAGCCGGGAGGGGGCGTCCTACGAGCAGTACTTC.

The chain joins TRBV6-6 to TRBJ1-2; possible D gene TRBD1, 5 bases. V was shortened by 6 bases and J by 12 bases, with 20 bases between the two germline ends. Germline V gene data show CDR1 as MNHNY and CDR2 as SVGAGI (reference sequence). The CDR3 sequence is 13 residues long. CDR3 residues: CASRGRGMSEHTF. In DNA, the CDR3 is TGTGCCAGCAGGGGGCGAGGAATGTCGGAGCACACCTTC.